This T cell receptor beta chain is drawn from a study of Graves' ophthalmopathy and Graves' hyperthyroidism. RNA transcripts yielded amplified TCR beta CDR3 regions. Amplification began with first-round RT-PCR using HTBI primers, then second-round multiplex PCR was performed. TCRdb itself ran the multiplex PCR reads through MiXCR, one entry per CDR3 protein. The sample lists hundreds of thousands of distinct CDR3 sequences, roughly 20% seen once, with under 3% in the top ten. Hyperthyroidism counted as stable given no ophthalmopathy within 18 months of follow-up. PBMCs came from more than 7.5 ml of fresh peripheral blood. This clonotype was sampled from a woman between 18 and 29 years old with stable Graves' hyperthyroidism. Sequenced input: peripheral blood.

CDR3 bases: TGTGCCAGCAGTTCCTCGCTAGGGGGGGCCCAGTACTTC. Amino acids: CASSSSLGGAQYF. The J gene is TRBJ2-5, the V gene TRBV27; TRBD2 might be the D (7 bases). The V gene's germline CDR1 is MNHEY and CDR2 SMNVEV (reference sequence). The CDR3 contains 13 residues. With 4 bases removed from V and 9 bases from J, the gap between germline ends came to 15 bases.